This TCR beta chain came from a study of blood T cell repertoires in COVID-19. Study-level information: Acute-phase and convalescent COVID-19 samples originated in the United States, Italy and Spain. PBMCs, B-cell-depleted T cells, or T cells were the source of the cDNA or gDNA that made up the material.

In germline, CDR1 is SGHTA, CDR2 FQGNSA. V lost 3 bases, J lost 1 base, and 11 bases lay in between. The CDR3 runs 15 residues. Per the original data handling: Nucleated cell number was recorded as an estimate derived from reference gene primer amplification. Method: immunoSEQ multiplex PCR; TCRdb's copy keeps in-frame clones and lacks some. That table supplies the V and J calls and clone size; D and trimming were determined from the DNA. Here the sample spans 150,000 to 200,000 clones, 65% to 90% being singletons. Regarding this clone: Other DNA sequences within the sample encode an identical CDR3.

V usage is TRBV7-2 and J usage is TRBJ2-3; D is possibly TRBD2 (6 bases). Specimen: peripheral blood. This sequence was found in a man between 50 and 59 years old with active or convalescent COVID-19. The CDR3 nucleotides read TGTGCCAGCAGCTTCCCTCGCGGGGGCACAGATACGCAGTATTTT. It encodes CASSFPRGGTDTQYF.